The next 20 T cell receptor beta chains were all read from a single sample in a study of OX40 agonist ivuxolimab in advanced cancers. TCRdb keeps only in-frame clones here, not all; method: immunoSEQ multiplex PCR. The table records roughly 63,000 clones, roughly nine tenths of them present only once. The sample was CD4+ or CD8+ T cells sorted from blood, taken in a trial of the OX40 agonist ivuxolimab. Receptor source: an adult with an advanced solid tumor such as melanoma, head and neck, liver or kidney cancer.

This clone was detected only a few times. The gene calls are TRBV10-1 and TRBJ2-7; possibly TRBD2 for D (6 bases). The CDR3 is 13 amino acids. Germline V CDR1 and CDR2: WNHNN, SYGVQD (reference sequence). With 1 base removed from V and 7 bases from J, the gap between germline ends came to 11 bases. The CDR3 sequence: CASSEWFRGEQYF. CDR3 DNA sequence: TGCGCCAGCAGTGAGTGGTTCCGGGGGGAGCAGTACTTC.

The chain employs TRBV28 and TRBJ2-7; D uncertain. The CDR3 contains 11 residues. V was clipped by 5 bases and J by 3 bases, with 5 bases between them. The germline V gene has CDR1 MDHEN and CDR2 SYDVKM. CDR3 sequence reads: CASSTLYEQYF. CDR3 sequence (DNA): TGTGCCAGCAGTACCCTCTACGAGCAGTACTTC. The entire variable domain, with the rest obtained from reference TRBV28 and TRBJ2-7, is as follows: DVKVTQSSRYLVKRTGEKVFLECVQDMDHENMFWYRQDPGLGLRLIYFSYDVKMKEKGDIPEGYSVSREKKERFSLILESASTNQTSMYLCASSTLYEQYFGPGTRLTVT.

The table lists this clone with a count of one. This chain uses TRBV6-6 with TRBJ1-5, with 9 bases aligning to TRBD1. The germline CDR1 and CDR2 sequences are MNHNY and SVGAGI (reference sequence). The V and J ends lost 7 bases and 2 bases, in that order; junction bases with no gene match: 6. This CDR3 contains 15 residues. This CDR3 reads CASTGTGRGNQPQHF. CDR3 nucleotide sequence: TGTGCCAGCACCGGGACAGGGAGAGGCAATCAGCCCCAGCATTTT.

The gene calls are TRBV28 and TRBJ2-5; D gene unclear. V lost 4 bases, J lost 5 bases, and 11 bases lay in between. The length of the CDR3 is 13 residues. CDR1 and CDR2 (germline): MDHEN, SYDVKM. This CDR3 reads CASSYPALETQYF. The CDR3 DNA sequence: TGTGCCAGCAGTTATCCCGCCCTGGAGACCCAGTACTTC.

This chain uses TRBV13 with TRBJ2-5; 12 positions match TRBD2. The V gene end was trimmed by 4 bases and the J gene end by 5 bases; junction bases not matched to a gene: 14. The germline CDR1 and CDR2 sequences are PRHDT and FYEKMQ (reference sequence). This CDR3 is 18 amino acids long. The CDR3 sequence: CASSSPTSGGLTGETQYF. The CDR3 nucleotides read TGTGCCAGCAGCTCCCCGACTAGCGGGGGTTTGACGGGGGAGACCCAGTACTTC.

The chain couples TRBV7-9 to TRBJ2-1, with D uncertain. The CDR3 is made up of 13 amino acids. CDR1 is SEHNR and CDR2 is FQNEAQ in the germline V gene (reference sequence). V was pared by 2 bases and J by 6 bases, with 8 bases between. The CDR3 spells CASSLYSRNEQFF. The CDR3 DNA reads as TGTGCCAGCAGCTTATACAGCCGCAATGAGCAGTTCTTC.

The V gene is TRBV2, the J gene TRBJ2-1; 12 bases line up with TRBD2. Trimming took 4 bases from V and 6 from J; bases not matched to a gene: 7. The CDR3 contains 16 residues. CDR1 and CDR2 from the germline V gene are SNHLY and FYNNEI. CDR3 region: CASSGLAGDGPNEQFF. DNA for the CDR3: TGTGCCAGCAGTGGACTAGCGGGAGATGGGCCCAATGAGCAGTTCTTC.

This sequence joins TRBV18 and TRBJ2-1, with 7 nucleotides matching TRBD1. Per germline, CDR1 KGHSH and CDR2 LQKENI. Trimming took 0 bases from V and 2 from J; bases not matched to a gene: 4. This CDR3 has 16 residues. The CDR3 DNA reads as TGTGCCAGCTCACCACCGGGTGGGACAGCCTACAATGAGCAGTTCTTC. It is translated as CASSPPGGTAYNEQFF.

This chain links TRBV5-4 with TRBJ1-2; tentatively, D is TRBD1 (6 bases). Trimming shortened V by 5 bases and J by 4 bases, and 12 bases separated the two germline ends. Germline V gene data show CDR1 as SGHNT and CDR2 as YYREEE (reference sequence). The CDR3 runs to 13 residues. DNA for the CDR3: TGTGCCAGCAGGCTGACAGGAGGCTATGGCTACACCTTC. It encodes CASRLTGGYGYTF.

The chain has TRBV2 and TRBJ1-2, with D unclear. V was shortened by 6 bases and J by 3 bases, with 8 bases between the two germline ends. This CDR3 comprises 12 residues. Germline-derived CDR1 and CDR2 are SNHLY and FYNNEI. For the CDR3, the DNA is TGTGCCAGCAGATGGGAGTACTATGGCTACACCTTC. Protein sequence: CASRWEYYGYTF.

The rearrangement joins TRBV28 to TRBJ1-2; perhaps TRBD1 as D (6 bases). The V gene lost 7 bases and the J gene lost 4 bases, with 16 bases spanning the gap. Per the germline V gene, CDR1 is MDHEN and CDR2 is SYDVKM. This CDR3 is 14 amino acids long. CDR3 DNA sequence: TGTGCCAGCACCGTGGGGGGGGCGCGCTATGGCTACACCTTC. It is translated as CASTVGGARYGYTF.

The rearrangement joins TRBV10-3 to TRBJ2-2; 10 positions match TRBD1. The V gene end was trimmed by 8 bases and the J gene end by 1 base; junction bases not matched to a gene: 4. This CDR3 comprises 15 residues. The germline gives CDR1 ENHRY, CDR2 SYGVKD. The CDR3 region has the DNA TGTGCCATCGGATGGACAGGGGGGAACACCGGGGAGCTGTTTTTT. Amino acid sequence: CAIGWTGGNTGELFF.

J is TRBJ2-1 and V is TRBV9; D may be TRBD2 (6 bases). Trimming shortened V by 6 bases and J by 0 bases, and 13 bases separated the two germline ends. This CDR3 region has 15 residues. Germline V gene data show CDR1 as SGDLS and CDR2 as YYNGEE. Written as DNA, the CDR3 is TGTGCCAGCACCTCCGGGGGTTACTCCTACAATGAGCAGTTCTTC. Translated, it gives CASTSGGYSYNEQFF.

The rearrangement links TRBV6-1 to TRBJ1-5; TRBD1 agrees at 8 bases. The CDR3 runs 16 residues. V lost 2 bases, J lost 5 bases, and 8 bases stayed unmatched. The germline V gene has CDR1 MNHNS and CDR2 SASEGT. The CDR3 sequence is CASSELDRVSDQPQHF. The DNA for the CDR3 is TGTGCCAGCAGTGAATTGGACAGGGTAAGCGATCAGCCCCAGCATTTT.

The J gene is TRBJ1-1, the V gene TRBV27; the D gene is possibly TRBD1 (5 bases). Germline V gene sequence: CDR1 MNHEY, CDR2 SMNVEV (reference sequence). The CDR3 consists of 15 residues. The V end lost 5 bases, the J end lost 4 bases, and 17 bases lay between the germline ends. This chain's CDR3 is CASSRNPQGITEAFF. For the CDR3, the DNA is TGTGCCAGCAGTCGGAACCCCCAGGGAATCACTGAAGCTTTCTTT.

The chain links TRBV2 to TRBJ1-2; D is possibly TRBD1 (5 bases). Germline CDR1 reads SNHLY; CDR2 reads FYNNEI. Trimming pared 6 bases from V and 4 bases from J, leaving 12 bases between. There are 13 residues in the CDR3. DNA for the CDR3: TGTGCCAGCAGACCGGACACGCCCTATGGCTACACCTTC. Translation: CASRPDTPYGYTF.

The CDR3 here is CASSLGHQAETQYF. DNA for the CDR3: TGCGCCAGCAGCTTGGGACATCAAGCAGAGACCCAGTACTTC. The chain recombines TRBV5-1 with TRBJ2-5; no firm D call. V was cut by 0 bases and J by 4 bases, with 10 bases left in between. Germline CDR1 reads SGHRS; CDR2 reads YFSETQ. The CDR3 has 14 residues.

This chain joins TRBV9 and TRBJ2-7; D remains ambiguous. The CDR3 is 12 amino acids. Germline CDR1 is SGDLS and CDR2 is YYNGEE. V lost 1 base to trimming and J lost 3 bases, with 5 bases between them. The CDR3 reads CASSVKSYEQYF. The CDR3 DNA reads TGTGCCAGCAGCGTAAAAAGCTACGAGCAGTACTTC.

The genes are TRBV7-2 and TRBJ2-1; D is tentatively TRBD1 or TRBD2 (5 bases each). With 5 bases removed from V and 0 bases from J, the gap between germline ends came to 11 bases. The germline gives CDR1 SGHTA, CDR2 FQGNSA. The CDR3 is 15 residues long. The CDR3 loop is CASSRDRSSYNEQFF. CDR3 bases: TGTGCCAGCAGCCGGGACCGCAGCTCCTACAATGAGCAGTTCTTC.

V usage is TRBV6-1 and J usage is TRBJ1-1; a weak D match, TRBD1 (5 bases). V lost 9 bases and J lost 5, with 16 bases in between. There are 13 residues in the CDR3. CDR1 and CDR2 (germline): MNHNS, SASEGT. This chain's CDR3 is CASIYRGETEAFF. CDR3 nucleotides: TGTGCCAGTATTTACCGGGGGGAGACTGAAGCTTTCTTT.